The 19 T cell receptor beta chains listed next were all sequenced from one sample in a study of T cell changes during pregnancy in multiple sclerosis. Sequenced by immunoSEQ multiplex PCR; TCRdb stores in-frame clones only, minus some. This sample yields some 79,000 clones, of which 75% to 95% are seen a single time; 0.4% to 0.6% belongs to the top ten. The sample consisted of CD4+ T cells from peripheral blood mononuclear cells, taken in the second trimester of pregnancy. The origin of the receptors is a female donor with multiple sclerosis, enrolled in a pregnancy study.

This clone was detected once. The chain has TRBV28 and TRBJ2-7; weak D call: TRBD2 (7 bases). CDR1 MDHEN and CDR2 SYDVKM come from the germline V gene. CDR3 length equals 15 residues. Between the trimmed V and J ends, which lost 7 bases and 0 bases, there was a span of 16 bases. The DNA of the CDR3 is TGTGCCAGCACCCTAGGGGGGGCGGGCTCCTACGAGCAGTACTTC. It yields the protein CASTLGGAGSYEQYF.

J is TRBJ1-4 and V is TRBV6-1; D not resolved. The V end was cut by 2 bases, the J end by 8 bases, with 12 bases between. From germline, CDR1 is MNHNS and CDR2 SASEGT. This CDR3 contains 14 residues. CDR3 loop: CASSESRGWEKLFF. DNA of the CDR3: TGTGCCAGCAGTGAAAGCCGGGGTTGGGAAAAACTGTTTTTT.

The gene calls are TRBV27 and TRBJ1-2, with TRBD1 as a possible D gene (6 bases). V was trimmed by 2 bases and J by 0 bases, leaving 13 bases between them. The CDR3 loop spans 16 amino acids. Germline lookup yields CDR1 MNHEY and CDR2 SMNVEV (reference sequence). CDR3 region: CASSLLGRGANYGYTF. The CDR3 DNA reads TGTGCCAGCAGTTTACTAGGCAGGGGCGCTAACTATGGCTACACCTTC.

The chain employs TRBV5-4 and TRBJ2-7; 9 bases line up with TRBD1. Germline V gene sequence: CDR1 SGHNT, CDR2 YYREEE (reference sequence). This CDR3 has 14 residues. The J segment lost 11 bases and the V segment lost 5 bases, leaving 14 bases of the junction unmatched. The CDR3 region is CASSSPGQGGKKYF. As DNA, the CDR3 is TGTGCCAGCAGTTCGCCGGGACAGGGAGGTAAAAAGTACTTC. The variable domain in full, with the rest retrieved from reference TRBV5-4 and TRBJ2-7, is ETGVTQSPTHLIKTRGQQVTLRCSSQSGHNTVSWYQQALGQGPQFIFQYYREEENGRGNFPPRFSGLQFPNYSSELNVNALELDDSALYLCASSSPGQGGKKYFGPGTRLTVT.

The chain links TRBV6-6 to TRBJ2-7; 9 nucleotides agree with TRBD1. CDR1 and CDR2 (germline): MNHNY, SVGAGI (reference sequence). The length of the CDR3 is 13 residues. J gave up 6 bases and V 6 bases, and 6 bases lay outside the gene matches. CDR3 DNA sequence: TGTGCCAGCAGACCTGGACAGGGGCCCGAGCAGTACTTC. Protein: CASRPGQGPEQYF.

The V call is TRBV21-1, the J call TRBJ2-1; the DNA was not used to check the table's D call, TRBD1. TRBV21-1 is annotated as a pseudogene. The CDR3 sequence is 14 residues long. CDR3 DNA: TGTGCCAGCAGCAAAGACTATCGGGGACAGGGTCTGTTCTTC. Amino acid sequence: CASSKDYRGQGLFF.

This clone has a handful of counts. The rearrangement links TRBV19 to TRBJ1-5; D perhaps matches TRBD1 (5 bases). V lost 11 bases, J lost 7 bases, and 21 bases lay in between. The CDR3 sequence is 14 residues long. The germline CDR1 and CDR2 sequences are LNHDA and SQIVND (reference sequence). The CDR3 sequence: CASNRGTKLQPQHF. CDR3 in DNA: TGTGCCTCCAACCGAGGGACTAAGCTACAGCCCCAGCATTTT.

The V call is TRBV5-4, the J call TRBJ2-5, with 8 positions matching TRBD2. Germline CDR1 is SGHNT and CDR2 is YYREEE (reference sequence). CDR3 size: 14 residues. The V gene end was trimmed by 2 bases and the J gene end by 3 bases; junction bases not matched to a gene: 3. The DNA for the CDR3 is TGTGCCAGCAGCTTAGGGACTAGGGAAGAGACCCAGTACTTC. Translating it yields CASSLGTREETQYF.

This clone was observed a handful of times. At one boundary the junction diverges from the germline segment, which might be a read error. The chain joins TRBV7-7 to TRBJ1-1; no reliable D call. Germline V gene data show CDR1 as SSHAT and CDR2 as FNYEAQ (reference sequence). CDR3 length equals 13 residues. In DNA form, the CDR3 reads TGTGCTAGCAGCTTAGCATATGCGCCAGAAGCTTTCTTT. This encodes CASSLAYAPEAFF.

This chain joins TRBV6-5 and TRBJ2-7; 7 nucleotides agree with TRBD1. The CDR3 is 12 residues long. The germline V gene has CDR1 MNHEY and CDR2 SVGAGI. Trimming removed 5 bases from V and 3 bases from J; junction bases left unmatched: 1. The chain's CDR3 is CASSRQGYEQYF. The CDR3 nucleotides are TGTGCCAGCAGTCGACAGGGCTACGAGCAGTACTTC.

V is TRBV29-1 and J is TRBJ1-1; 7 nucleotides agree with TRBD1. CDR3 length: 13 residues. Germline V gene lookup returns CDR1 SQVTM and CDR2 ANQGSEA. The J segment lost 5 bases and the V segment lost 1 base, leaving 4 bases of the junction unmatched. The CDR3 DNA follows: TGCAGCGTTGAAGGACAGGGACGGACTGAAGCTTTCTTT. Protein: CSVEGQGRTEAFF.

This chain connects TRBV4-3 to TRBJ1-4, with a weak D call TRBD1 (6 bases). Trimming took 4 bases from V and 7 from J, leaving 16 bases between them. Germline V lookup: CDR1 LGHNA, CDR2 YSLEER. CDR3 size: 15 residues. The CDR3 protein is CASSRLTGSGEKLFF. CDR3 coding DNA: TGCGCCAGCAGCCGCCTGACAGGCAGCGGTGAAAAACTGTTTTTT.

This chain connects TRBV14 to TRBJ2-5; 8 nucleotides agree with TRBD1. Trimming cost V 0 bases and J 5 bases; bases outside gene matches: 5. The CDR3 runs 15 residues. CDR1 is SGHDN and CDR2 is FVKESK in the germline V gene. CDR3: CASSQDWTGLETQYF. The CDR3 DNA is TGTGCCAGCAGCCAAGATTGGACAGGGCTTGAGACCCAGTACTTC.

This clone was seen only once. The rearrangement links TRBV7-8 to TRBJ1-6; D not certain. The V end lost 1 base, the J end lost 0 bases, and 16 bases lay between the germline ends. CDR3 length equals 19 residues. Germline V lookup: CDR1 SGHVS, CDR2 FQNEAQ. DNA of the CDR3: TGTGCCAGCAGCTTAGGCCAGGCCCCCCTTGGCTCCTATAATTCACCCCTCCACTTT. It yields the protein CASSLGQAPLGSYNSPLHF.

This chain uses TRBV10-2 with TRBJ1-5; D perhaps matches TRBD1 (6 bases). With 2 bases removed from V and 0 bases from J, the gap between germline ends came to 14 bases. The germline gives CDR1 WSHSY, CDR2 SAAADI. CDR3 length equals 17 residues. CDR3 protein: CASSERGGGYSNQPQHF. For the CDR3, the DNA is TGCGCCAGCAGTGAGAGGGGGGGAGGATATAGCAATCAGCCCCAGCATTTT.

The chain joins TRBV19 to TRBJ1-1; D unclear. The CDR3 sequence is 14 residues long. Trimming shortened V by 7 bases and J by 0 bases, and 12 bases separated the two germline ends. Looked up from germline, CDR1 is LNHDA and CDR2 is SQIVND (reference sequence). The DNA of the CDR3 is TGTGCCAGTACCCCCCGGGGAGTGAACACTGAAGCTTTCTTT. Encoded protein: CASTPRGVNTEAFF.

The J gene is TRBJ1-2, the V gene TRBV7-6; 8 bases map to TRBD1. In germline, CDR1 is SGHVS, CDR2 FNYEAQ. The CDR3 loop spans 13 amino acids. V gave up 4 bases and J gave up 8 bases; unmatched junction bases: 6. The CDR3 here is CASSSGQGLGYTF. CDR3 bases: TGTGCCAGCAGCTCCGGACAGGGTTTGGGCTACACCTTC.

This clone has a single count. The chain recombines TRBV19 with TRBJ1-1; D may be TRBD1 (6 bases). The germline CDR1 and CDR2 sequences are LNHDA and SQIVND (reference sequence). This CDR3 region has 15 residues. Trimming removed 3 bases at V and 7 bases at J, with 18 bases between. The CDR3 here is CASSISGARGIEAFF. The CDR3 nucleotides are TGTGCCAGTAGTATTAGTGGGGCCAGGGGCATTGAAGCTTTCTTT.

As DNA, the CDR3 is TGTGCCAGCAGCCCCTACAATTCAGGGGGCACTGAAGCTTTCTTT. It is translated as CASSPYNSGGTEAFF. This chain connects TRBV7-6 to TRBJ1-1, with 7 nucleotides matching TRBD1. Germline trimming cut 5 bases from V and 4 bases from J; bases unmatched to any gene: 10. This CDR3 spans 15 amino acids. The germline V gene encodes CDR1 SGHVS and CDR2 FNYEAQ.